Shown below are 29 T cell receptor beta chains from a single sample sequenced in a study of human T cells and chemical hapten exposure. TCRdb reprocessed the RACE reads with MiXCR, giving one entry per CDR3 protein. The repertoire has about 160,000 distinct CDR3 sequences, roughly 25% of them found once; the top ten carry 2.1%. Time point here: patch test 3, about 24 weeks after DPC sensitization. Treatment specified: therapeutic diphenylcyclopropenone sensitization with weekly scalp DPC. The sequencing here drew on whole blood, taken in connection with sensitization to the hapten diphenylcyclopropenone (DPC). These receptors were taken from a woman younger than 35 with alopecia areata. Some clones in this sample may be carry-over from other donors' samples.

The J gene is TRBJ1-2, the V gene TRBV20-1, with D maybe TRBD1 (5 bases). CDR1 is DFQATT and CDR2 is SNEGSKA in the germline V gene (reference sequence). CDR3 length: 18 residues. Trimming took off 0 bases at V and 0 bases at J, with 20 bases between the two ends. The CDR3 nucleotides are TGCAGTGCTAGAGATCAAGGGCGCGGGGCTTTTTCTAACTATGGCTACACCTTC. This codes for CSARDQGRGAFSNYGYTF.

V gene TRBV29-1 combines with J gene TRBJ2-4, with 7 bases fitting TRBD1. The J segment lost 5 bases and the V segment lost 6 bases, leaving 13 bases of the junction unmatched. Per germline, CDR1 SQVTM and CDR2 ANQGSEA. The CDR3 has 15 residues. The CDR3 spells CSVDTGVGTQNIQYF. DNA for the CDR3: TGCAGCGTAGATACAGGGGTGGGAACCCAAAACATTCAGTACTTC.

This clonotype has a count of ten or more. This chain links TRBV6-2 or TRBV6-3 with TRBJ2-7; the D gene is possibly TRBD2 (5 bases). There are 12 residues in the CDR3. The V and J ends lost 6 bases and 3 bases respectively, with 9 bases between them. Germline V lookup: CDR1 MNHEY, CDR2 SVGEGT. The CDR3 here is CASRLEGYEQYF. The CDR3 DNA follows: TGTGCCAGCAGATTAGAGGGCTACGAGCAGTACTTC.

The count of this clonotype is one. The genes are TRBV30 and TRBJ1-5; TRBD1 agrees at 9 bases. Germline CDR1 GTSNPN, CDR2 SVGIG (reference sequence). Trimming at V came to 3 bases and at J to 6 bases, leaving 9 bases not matched to a gene. This CDR3 spans 15 amino acids. Here the CDR3 reads CAWSRYGTGSQPQHF. DNA for the CDR3: TGTGCCTGGAGCCGATACGGGACAGGGAGTCAGCCCCAGCATTTT.

This clonotype was found a few times. This chain connects TRBV20-1 to TRBJ2-7; tentatively, D is TRBD1 or TRBD2 (7 bases each). V lost 5 bases, J lost 2 bases, and 13 bases lay in between. Germline V gene lookup returns CDR1 DFQATT and CDR2 SNEGSKA (reference sequence). The length of the CDR3 is 13 residues. CDR3 protein: CSARAGGAYEQYF. CDR3 in DNA: TGCAGTGCTCGGGCAGGGGGGGCCTACGAGCAGTACTTC.

The chain uses TRBV3-1 and TRBJ2-7; D remains ambiguous. Trimming left V 5 bases short and J 3 bases short, with 11 bases between. The CDR3 covers 13 residues. Germline CDR1 is LGHDT and CDR2 is YNNKEL (reference sequence). For the CDR3, the DNA is TGTGCCAGCAGCTACGGGCTGAACTACGAGCAGTACTTC. Its translation: CASSYGLNYEQYF.

This clonotype was observed at least ten times. The V call is TRBV4-2, the J call TRBJ1-6; D unclear. CDR1 is LGHNA and CDR2 is YNFKEQ in the germline V gene. The CDR3 consists of 16 residues. V lost 0 bases and J lost 10, with 16 bases in between. CDR3 region: CASSQDTGTGGSPLHF. In DNA form, the CDR3 reads TGTGCCAGCAGCCAAGATACGGGCACGGGTGGATCACCCCTCCACTTT.

The chain joins TRBV29-1 to TRBJ1-2; 7 bases match TRBD1. The CDR3 is 13 residues long. Germline assignment: CDR1 SQVTM and CDR2 ANQGSEA. V dropped 6 bases and J dropped 8; count of bases not matched to a gene: 12. In DNA form, the CDR3 reads TGCAGCGTGTTATCTGACAGGGATGGCGGCTACACCTTC. It codes for CSVLSDRDGGYTF.

J is TRBJ2-7 and V is TRBV10-3, with D maybe TRBD1 (6 bases). The CDR3 spans 12 residues. Trimming left V 5 bases short and J 5 bases short, with 10 bases between. Looked up from germline, CDR1 is ENHRY and CDR2 is SYGVKD. CDR3 DNA: TGTGCCATCAGTCCCACAGGGAACGAGCAGTACTTC. Protein: CAISPTGNEQYF.

This clonotype has just a few counts. This chain joins TRBV7-9 and TRBJ2-5; D possibly corresponds to TRBD1 (6 bases). This CDR3 contains 14 residues. Between the trimmed V and J ends, which lost 1 base and 6 bases, there was a span of 12 bases. Germline V gives CDR1 SEHNR, CDR2 FQNEAQ (reference sequence). CDR3 amino acids: CASSLVAGVKTQYF. The CDR3 bases are TGTGCCAGCAGCTTAGTTGCAGGGGTCAAGACCCAGTACTTC.

The chain combines TRBV5-1 with TRBJ2-2, with TRBD1 identical over 9 bases. The V segment lost 3 bases and the J segment 3 bases; nucleotides outside the gene matches: 6. The CDR3 runs 16 residues. Germline V gives CDR1 SGHRS, CDR2 YFSETQ. The DNA of the CDR3 is TGCGCCAGCAGCTCGGACAGGGGAACTTACACCGGGGAGCTGTTTTTT. Its protein product is CASSSDRGTYTGELFF.

This rearrangement joins TRBV27 to TRBJ1-4; D is possibly TRBD1 (5 bases). V lost 7 bases to trimming and J lost 3 bases, with 18 bases between them. The germline CDR1 and CDR2 sequences are MNHEY and SMNVEV (reference sequence). This CDR3 spans 16 amino acids. The CDR3 loop is CASKVSRGRANEKLFF. In nucleotides, the CDR3 is TGTGCCAGCAAAGTCTCGAGGGGACGCGCTAATGAAAAACTGTTTTTT.

CDR3 sequence reads: CASSRTSEAFF. CDR3 DNA sequence: TGTGCCAGCAGCCGGACGAGTGAAGCTTTCTTT. V is TRBV6-2 or TRBV6-3 and J is TRBJ1-1; D ambiguous. The CDR3 is 11 amino acids. The V and J ends lost 6 bases and 7 bases respectively, with 9 bases between them. The germline V gene encodes CDR1 MNHEY and CDR2 SVGEGT.

In nucleotides, the CDR3 is TGTGCCGTCTCGGGAGACAGGGTCTCCTACGAGCAGTACTTC. Translated: CAVSGDRVSYEQYF. The rearrangement uses TRBV10-3 and TRBJ2-7; the D gene is possibly TRBD1 (7 bases). The CDR3 totals 14 residues. V was pared by 11 bases and J by 0 bases, with 17 bases between. Germline V gene data show CDR1 as ENHRY and CDR2 as SYGVKD.

This chain links TRBV20-1 with TRBJ2-7, with D unclear. The germline CDR1 and CDR2 sequences are DFQATT and SNEGSKA (reference sequence). The CDR3 length is 12 residues. Trimming removed 3 bases at V and 0 bases at J, with 6 bases between. CDR3 in DNA: TGCAGTGCTAGGCGGTCCTCCTACGAGCAGTACTTC. Its protein product is CSARRSSYEQYF.

The rearrangement links TRBV20-1 to TRBJ1-6, with D possibly matching TRBD1 (5 bases). The V gene lost 7 bases and the J gene lost 9 bases, with 13 bases spanning the gap. This CDR3 has 12 residues. Germline V gene sequence: CDR1 DFQATT, CDR2 SNEGSKA (reference sequence). The CDR3 spells CSGGSEPSPLHF. Written as DNA, the CDR3 is TGCAGTGGGGGCAGCGAGCCTTCACCCCTCCACTTT.

This clonotype was counted only a few times. CDR3 coding DNA: TGTGCCAGCAGCCCCTCCTCCCCCCACCAGGGTGCAGCTTTCTTT. This encodes CASSPSSPHQGAAFF. The gene calls are TRBV7-9 and TRBJ1-1; tentatively, D is TRBD1 (5 bases). The CDR3 loop spans 15 amino acids. CDR1 and CDR2 from the germline V gene are SEHNR and FQNEAQ (reference sequence). Trimming shortened V by 5 bases and J by 10 bases, and 23 bases separated the two germline ends.

Written as DNA, the CDR3 is TGTGCCAGTAGTATTGGTTCCAGCAATCAGCCCCAGCATTTT. Its translation is CASSIGSSNQPQHF. The chain is built from TRBV19 and TRBJ1-5; D remains ambiguous. The germline gives CDR1 LNHDA, CDR2 SQIVND (reference sequence). The V end was cut by 3 bases, the J end by 1 base, with 7 bases between. The CDR3 sequence is 14 residues long.

The CDR3 here is CASSRRDRLDTQYF. DNA of the CDR3: TGTGCCAGCTCACGCCGGGACCGGTTGGATACGCAGTATTTT. V and J are TRBV18 and TRBJ2-3; either TRBD1 or TRBD2 may supply D (5 bases each). Germline CDR1 KGHSH, CDR2 LQKENI. V was pared by 4 bases and J by 6 bases, with 14 bases between. This CDR3 contains 14 residues. The full variable domain, in which reference TRBV18 and TRBJ2-3 provide the parts outside the CDR3, is NAGVMQNPRHLVRRRGQEARLRCSPMKGHSHVYWYRQLPEEGLKFMVYLQKENIIDESGMPKERFSAEFPKEGPSILRIQQVVRGDSAAYFCASSRRDRLDTQYFGPGTRLTVL.

This clonotype was detected a few times. The chain uses TRBV5-6 and TRBJ2-5; TRBD2 matches 14 bases. The CDR3 contains 16 residues. After removal of 3 bases from V and 5 bases from J, the junction contained 6 bases not matched to a gene. Germline assignment: CDR1 SGHDT and CDR2 YYEEEE. CDR3 nucleotide sequence: TGTGCCAGCAGCTCAGGACTAGCGGGAGGAGGGGAGACCCAGTACTTC. It is translated as CASSSGLAGGGETQYF.

The J gene is TRBJ2-1, the V gene TRBV9; TRBD2 aligns across 7 bases. Germline lookup yields CDR1 SGDLS and CDR2 YYNGEE. The ends lost 4 bases at V and 4 bases at J; junction bases unmatched: 17. CDR3 length: 18 amino acids. Here the CDR3 reads CASSPIALTGLRYNEQFF. CDR3 in DNA: TGTGCCAGCAGCCCAATAGCCCTTACGGGACTACGATACAATGAGCAGTTCTTC. The whole variable domain, remainder taken from reference TRBV9 and TRBJ2-1, is DSGVTQTPKHLITATGQRVTLRCSPRSGDLSVYWYQQSLDQGLQFLIQYYNGEERAKGNILERFSAQQFPDLHSELNLSSLELGDSALYFCASSPIALTGLRYNEQFFGPGTRLTVL.

This clonotype turned up a few times. This chain joins TRBV5-1 and TRBJ1-2; 7 bases line up with TRBD1. Germline V lookup: CDR1 SGHRS, CDR2 YFSETQ. V lost 5 bases and J lost 2; bases outside the gene matches: 6. The length of the CDR3 is 14 residues. CDR3 protein: CASRRTGANYGYTF. CDR3 DNA sequence: TGCGCCAGCAGGAGGACAGGAGCCAACTATGGCTACACCTTC.

This clonotype showed up just a few times. The gene calls are TRBV27 and TRBJ2-5; TRBD2 is a possible D gene (6 bases). Trimming cost V 1 base and J 1 base, with 13 bases left between them. Per germline, CDR1 MNHEY and CDR2 SMNVEV (reference sequence). CDR3 length: 16 amino acids. The CDR3, as DNA: TGTGCCAGCAGTTTATTCTCGGGAGTGATCCAAGAGACCCAGTACTTC. This encodes CASSLFSGVIQETQYF.

The V gene is TRBV20-1, the J gene TRBJ1-1, with 8 bases that match TRBD1. This CDR3 has 13 residues. J lost 1 base, V lost 6 bases, and 4 bases had no gene match. Germline lookup yields CDR1 DFQATT and CDR2 SNEGSKA (reference sequence). CDR3 sequence reads: CSAKQGGNTEAFF. As DNA, the CDR3 is TGCAGTGCAAAACAGGGGGGGAACACTGAAGCTTTCTTT.

The sample holds many counts of this clonotype. The V and J genes are TRBV7-6 and TRBJ2-4; TRBD2 agrees at 9 bases. CDR1 is SGHVS, CDR2 FNYEAQ, per germline. The CDR3 is 19 amino acids. V lost 1 base, J lost 8 bases, and 18 bases stayed unmatched. CDR3 in DNA: TGTGCCAGCAGCTTAGGGTCTCGGCGGGAGGGAGATTCTTGGGACATTCAGTACTTC. It translates to CASSLGSRREGDSWDIQYF.

This clonotype was seen more than once but under ten times. The V gene is TRBV5-1, the J gene TRBJ1-1, with no clear D. CDR3 length: 14 amino acids. V dropped 5 bases and J dropped 1 base, with 12 bases sitting between them. The V gene's germline CDR1 is SGHRS and CDR2 YFSETQ. The CDR3 loop is CASSRVETNTEAFF. The CDR3 coding sequence is TGCGCCAGCAGTCGTGTTGAGACGAACACTGAAGCTTTCTTT.

This clonotype showed up just a few times. This chain uses TRBV28 with TRBJ2-7; tentatively, D is TRBD1 (5 bases). Trimming stripped 7 bases from V and 0 bases from J, with 16 bases between. The germline CDR1 and CDR2 sequences are MDHEN and SYDVKM. The CDR3 is 15 amino acids. The CDR3 protein is CASMGQDESSYEQYF. The CDR3 region has the DNA TGTGCCAGCATGGGGCAGGACGAGAGCTCCTACGAGCAGTACTTC. Looking up the rest from reference TRBV28 and TRBJ2-7 gives the full variable domain: DVKVTQSSRYLVKRTGEKVFLECVQDMDHENMFWYRQDPGLGLRLIYFSYDVKMKEKGDIPEGYSVSREKKERFSLILESASTNQTSMYLCASMGQDESSYEQYFGPGTRLTVT.

The V gene is TRBV5-5, the J gene TRBJ2-7; 9 nucleotides align to TRBD1. Germline-derived CDR1 and CDR2 are SGHKS and YYEKEE (reference sequence). With V trimmed by 1 base and J by 5 bases, 4 bases remained unmatched. CDR3 length equals 14 residues. CDR3 sequence (DNA): TGTGCCAGCAGCTTGCTCTGGACAGGGGACGAGCAGTACTTC. It specifies CASSLLWTGDEQYF.

This chain uses TRBV7-9 with TRBJ1-4; TRBD1 matches at 9 bases. Germline-derived CDR1 and CDR2 are SEHNR and FQNEAQ (reference sequence). The V segment lost 5 bases and the J segment 4 bases; nucleotides outside the gene matches: 5. This CDR3 region has 15 residues. The CDR3 nucleotides are TGTGCCAGCAGCGCCGGGACAGGGTTTAATGAAAAACTGTTTTTT. Encoded protein: CASSAGTGFNEKLFF.